This TCR beta chain came from a study of T cells in localized non-small cell lung cancer. Study conclusions and caveats: The highest T cell clonality was in uninvolved adjacent lung, above tumor. Among the top 100 tumor clones, a median about 57 appeared in adjacent lung.

Sequencing used immunoSEQ multiplex PCR; TCRdb keeps in-frame clones, though not all of them. Of about 3,200 clones in the sample, roughly 25% are singletons; the top ten hold about a fifth. Only a few counts were recorded for this clone. No antigen is known for it. Material: lung tumor tissue, obtained before any cancer treatment. The TCR sequence derives from a man between 40 and 75 years old with stage I lung adenocarcinoma.

The CDR3 DNA reads as TGTGCCAGCAGCCCCTTAAAAGCAACTAATGAAAAACTGTTTTTT. Protein sequence: CASSPLKATNEKLFF. The chain is built from TRBV11-3 and TRBJ1-4; no firm D call. The CDR3 contains 15 residues. Deletions cut 5 bases from V and 0 bases from J, with 10 bases between. CDR1 and CDR2 (germline): SGHNT, YENEEA.